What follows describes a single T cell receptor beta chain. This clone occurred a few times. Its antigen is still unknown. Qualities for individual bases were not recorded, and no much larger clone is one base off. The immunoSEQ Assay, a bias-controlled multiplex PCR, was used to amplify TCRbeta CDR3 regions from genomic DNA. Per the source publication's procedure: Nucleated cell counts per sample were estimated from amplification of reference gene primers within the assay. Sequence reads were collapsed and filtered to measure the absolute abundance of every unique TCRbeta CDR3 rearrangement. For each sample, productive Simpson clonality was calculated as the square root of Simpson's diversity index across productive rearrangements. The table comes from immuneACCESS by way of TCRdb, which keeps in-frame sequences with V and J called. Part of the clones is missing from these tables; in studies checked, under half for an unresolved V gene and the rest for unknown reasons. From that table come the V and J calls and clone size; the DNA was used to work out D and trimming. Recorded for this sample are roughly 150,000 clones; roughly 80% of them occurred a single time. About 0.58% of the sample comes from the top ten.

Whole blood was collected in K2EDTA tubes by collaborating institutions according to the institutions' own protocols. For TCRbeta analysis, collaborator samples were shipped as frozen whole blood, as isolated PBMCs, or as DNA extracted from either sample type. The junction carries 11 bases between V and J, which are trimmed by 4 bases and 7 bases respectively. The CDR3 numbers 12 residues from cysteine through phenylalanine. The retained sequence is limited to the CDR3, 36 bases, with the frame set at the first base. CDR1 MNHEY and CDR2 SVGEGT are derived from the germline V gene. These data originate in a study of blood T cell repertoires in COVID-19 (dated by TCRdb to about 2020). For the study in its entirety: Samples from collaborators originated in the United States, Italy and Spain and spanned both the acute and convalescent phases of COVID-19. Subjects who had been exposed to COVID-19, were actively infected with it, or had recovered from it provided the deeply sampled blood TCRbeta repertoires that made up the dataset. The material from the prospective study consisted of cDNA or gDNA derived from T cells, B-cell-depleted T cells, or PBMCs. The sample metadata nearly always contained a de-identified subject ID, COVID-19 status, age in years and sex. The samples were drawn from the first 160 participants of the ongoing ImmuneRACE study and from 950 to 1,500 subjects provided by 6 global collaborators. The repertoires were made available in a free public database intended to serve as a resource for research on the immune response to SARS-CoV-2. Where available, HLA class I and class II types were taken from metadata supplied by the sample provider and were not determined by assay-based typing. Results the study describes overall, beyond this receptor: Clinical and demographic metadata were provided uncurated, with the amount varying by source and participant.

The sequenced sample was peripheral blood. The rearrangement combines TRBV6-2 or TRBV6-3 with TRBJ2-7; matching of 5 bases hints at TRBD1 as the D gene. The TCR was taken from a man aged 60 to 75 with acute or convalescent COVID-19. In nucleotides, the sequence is TGTGCCAGCAGTTCCGTGGGGCGTGAGCAGTACTTC. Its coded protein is CASSSVGREQYF.